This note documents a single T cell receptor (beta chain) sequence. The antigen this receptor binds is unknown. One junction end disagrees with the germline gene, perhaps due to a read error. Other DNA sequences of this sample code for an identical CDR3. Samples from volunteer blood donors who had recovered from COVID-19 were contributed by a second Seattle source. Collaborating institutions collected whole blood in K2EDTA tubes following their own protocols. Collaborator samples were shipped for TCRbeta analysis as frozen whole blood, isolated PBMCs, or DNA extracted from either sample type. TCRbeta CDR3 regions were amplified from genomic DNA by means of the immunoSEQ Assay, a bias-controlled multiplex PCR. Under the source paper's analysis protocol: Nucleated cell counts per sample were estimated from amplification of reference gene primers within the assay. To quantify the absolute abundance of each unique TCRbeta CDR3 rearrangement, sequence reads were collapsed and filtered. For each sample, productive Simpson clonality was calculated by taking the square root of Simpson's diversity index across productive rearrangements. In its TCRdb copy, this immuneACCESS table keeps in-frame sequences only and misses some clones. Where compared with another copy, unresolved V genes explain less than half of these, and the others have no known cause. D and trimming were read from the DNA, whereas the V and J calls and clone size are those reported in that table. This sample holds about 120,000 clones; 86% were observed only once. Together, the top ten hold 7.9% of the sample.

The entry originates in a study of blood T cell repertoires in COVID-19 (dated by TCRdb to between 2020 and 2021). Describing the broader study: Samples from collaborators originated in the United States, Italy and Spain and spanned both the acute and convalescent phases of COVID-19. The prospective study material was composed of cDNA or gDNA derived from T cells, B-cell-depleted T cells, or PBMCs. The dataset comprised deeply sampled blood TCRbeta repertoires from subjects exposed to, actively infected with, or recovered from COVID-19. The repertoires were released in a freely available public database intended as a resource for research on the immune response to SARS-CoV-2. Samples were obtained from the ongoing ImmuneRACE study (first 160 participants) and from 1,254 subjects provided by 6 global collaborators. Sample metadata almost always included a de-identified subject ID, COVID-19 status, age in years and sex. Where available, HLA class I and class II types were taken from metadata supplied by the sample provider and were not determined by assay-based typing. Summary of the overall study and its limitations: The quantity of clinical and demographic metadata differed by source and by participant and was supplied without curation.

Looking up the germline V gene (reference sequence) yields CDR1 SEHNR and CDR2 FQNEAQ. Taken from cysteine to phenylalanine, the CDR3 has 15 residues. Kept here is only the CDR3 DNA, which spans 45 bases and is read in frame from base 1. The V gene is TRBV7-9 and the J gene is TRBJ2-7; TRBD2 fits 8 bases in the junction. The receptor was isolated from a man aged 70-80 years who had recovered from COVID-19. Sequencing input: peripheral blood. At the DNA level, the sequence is TGTGCCAGCAGCTTAGGGACTAGCTTTCCCTACGAGCAATACTTC. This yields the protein CASSLGTSFPYEQYF. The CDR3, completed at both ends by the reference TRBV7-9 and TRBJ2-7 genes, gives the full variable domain DTGVSQNPRHKITKRGQNVTFRCDPISEHNRLYWYRQTLGQGPEFLTYFQNEAQLEKSRLLSDRFSAERPKGSFSTLEIQRTEQGDSAMYLCASSLGTSFPYEQYFGPGTRLTVT.